Each of the 27 T cell receptor beta chains below was sequenced from the same sample in a study of cytomegalovirus exposure and HLA in healthy donors. Primers: 60 Vbeta forward and 13 Jbeta reverse. The repertoire was sequenced with immunoSEQ multiplex PCR; TCRdb's copy has only in-frame clones and lacks some. This sample carries about 150,000 clones, roughly 90% of them seen once, and the ten largest clones take around 0.51%. Input material: PBMCs. These receptor sequences come from a woman between 40 and 55 years old in good health and CMV-seronegative.

The chain has TRBV2 and TRBJ1-4; 8 nucleotides match TRBD1. CDR1 and CDR2 from the germline V gene are SNHLY and FYNNEI. Trimming removed 6 bases from V and 8 bases from J; junction bases left unmatched: 5. CDR3 length: 13 residues. CDR3 protein: CASRDRVREKLFF. DNA for the CDR3: TGTGCCAGCAGGGACAGGGTCCGGGAAAAACTGTTTTTT.

CDR3 nucleotides: TGCGCCAGCAGCTTTGGGACTCCCGGCTCTGGAAACACCATATATTTT. Its protein product is CASSFGTPGSGNTIYF. This chain links TRBV5-1 with TRBJ1-3; D possibly corresponds to TRBD1 (5 bases). The CDR3 is made up of 16 amino acids. The ends were cut back, 2 bases at V and 0 bases at J, with 12 bases in the middle. Germline CDR1 is SGHRS and CDR2 is YFSETQ.

This chain links TRBV28 with TRBJ1-3; D remains ambiguous. V was trimmed by 6 bases and J by 4 bases, leaving 7 bases between them. The CDR3 consists of 12 residues. Germline CDR1 is MDHEN and CDR2 is SYDVKM. In nucleotides, the CDR3 is TGTGCCAGCAGATCTAACGGAAACACCATATATTTT. It translates to CASRSNGNTIYF.

The rearrangement uses TRBV4-1 and TRBJ2-7; 8 bases line up with TRBD1. This CDR3 has 15 amino acids. V lost 3 bases, J lost 3 bases, and 7 bases stayed unmatched. Germline CDR1 reads MGHRA; CDR2 reads YSYEKL. This chain's CDR3 is CASSQGQVSLYEQYF. The CDR3 DNA reads as TGCGCCAGCAGCCAGGGACAGGTTTCCCTCTACGAGCAGTACTTC.

The V gene is TRBV19, the J gene TRBJ1-5; TRBD1 is a possible D gene (5 bases). Trimming removed 7 bases from V and 9 bases from J, with 19 bases in between. CDR1 and CDR2 (germline): LNHDA, SQIVND (reference sequence). The CDR3 runs to 14 residues. CDR3 residues: CASTYSPVQGPQHF. As DNA, the CDR3 is TGTGCCAGTACTTACTCTCCCGTGCAGGGGCCCCAGCATTTT.

The gene calls are TRBV9 and TRBJ2-7; 7 bases are shared with TRBD2. The CDR3 spans 15 residues. Germline trimming cut 0 bases from V and 2 bases from J; bases unmatched to any gene: 5. The germline CDR1 and CDR2 sequences are SGDLS and YYNGEE. CDR3: CASSVAAGVTYEQYF. The CDR3, as DNA: TGTGCCAGCAGCGTAGCGGCGGGAGTTACCTACGAGCAGTACTTC.

V gene TRBV5-1 combines with J gene TRBJ2-3; 14 bases are shared with TRBD2. The trim removed 4 bases at V and 6 bases at J, leaving 7 bases unmatched. Germline CDR1 and CDR2: SGHRS and YFSETQ. This CDR3 contains 16 residues. The CDR3 DNA is TGCGCCAGCAGCGAACAGGGACTAGCGGGAGTTGATACGCAGTATTTT. This codes for CASSEQGLAGVDTQYF. The entire variable domain, with the rest obtained from reference TRBV5-1 and TRBJ2-3, is as follows: KAGVTQTPRYLIKTRGQQVTLSCSPISGHRSVSWYQQTPGQGLQFLFEYFSETQRNKGNFPGRFSGRQFSNSRSEMNVSTLELGDSALYLCASSEQGLAGVDTQYFGPGTRLTVL.

The rearrangement uses TRBV4-1 and TRBJ2-2; D is perhaps TRBD2 (5 bases). The germline CDR1 and CDR2 sequences are MGHRA and YSYEKL. The CDR3 is 17 residues long. With 1 base removed from V and 4 bases from J, the gap between germline ends came to 16 bases. Here the CDR3 reads CASSQGIPRLTTGELFF. CDR3 DNA sequence: TGCGCCAGCAGCCAAGGAATCCCCCGACTAACCACCGGGGAGCTGTTTTTT.

The rearrangement joins TRBV5-8 to TRBJ1-4, with TRBD1 matching over 7 bases. Germline V gene lookup returns CDR1 SGHTS and CDR2 YDEGEE. CDR3 length: 16 residues. V shed 2 bases, J shed 8 bases, and the junction held 12 bases outside the gene matches. CDR3 residues: CASSLRGTVLKEKLFF. The CDR3, as DNA: TGTGCCAGCAGCTTACGGGGGACAGTTCTAAAGGAAAAACTGTTTTTT. Supplemented by reference TRBV5-8 and TRBJ1-4, the full variable domain reads EAGVTQSPTHLIKTRGQQATLRCSPISGHTSVYWYQQALGLGLQFLLWYDEGEERNRGNFPPRFSGRQFPNYSSELNVNALELEDSALYLCASSLRGTVLKEKLFFGSGTQLSVL.

The chain has TRBV28 and TRBJ2-1; TRBD2 aligns across 7 bases. With 5 bases clipped from V and 8 bases from J, the junction kept 12 bases outside the gene matches. From germline, CDR1 is MDHEN and CDR2 SYDVKM. The CDR3 loop spans 15 amino acids. In nucleotides, the CDR3 is TGTGCCAGCAGTCTGGGCGGGAGCTCGATACATGAGCAGTTCTTC. It codes for CASSLGGSSIHEQFF.

The chain employs TRBV7-8 and TRBJ1-1; unclear D gene. Germline assignment: CDR1 SGHVS and CDR2 FQNEAQ. The CDR3 length is 13 residues. Trimming cost V 1 base and J 1 base, with 4 bases left between them. CDR3 in amino acids: CASSLGRNTEAFF. The CDR3 DNA follows: TGTGCCAGCAGCTTAGGGAGGAACACTGAAGCTTTCTTT.

The chain joins TRBV28 to TRBJ2-5; unclear D gene. The J call could be wrong; TRBJ2-7 is a better fit for the DNA end. This CDR3 comprises 12 residues. Germline-derived CDR1 and CDR2 are MDHEN and SYDVKM. The DNA of the CDR3 is TGTGCCAGCAGTTCAGGCCGCTACGAGCAGTACTTC. It is translated as CASSSGRYEQYF.

The V call is TRBV28, the J call TRBJ2-7; TRBD1 matches 7 bases. After removal of 5 bases from V and 2 bases from J, the junction contained 6 bases not matched to a gene. The CDR3 covers 14 residues. The germline V gene has CDR1 MDHEN and CDR2 SYDVKM. CDR3 sequence: CASSNRQGPYEQYF. The CDR3 DNA follows: TGTGCCAGCAGTAACCGACAGGGACCCTACGAGCAGTACTTC. Variable domain in full (rest from reference TRBV28 and TRBJ2-7): DVKVTQSSRYLVKRTGEKVFLECVQDMDHENMFWYRQDPGLGLRLIYFSYDVKMKEKGDIPEGYSVSREKKERFSLILESASTNQTSMYLCASSNRQGPYEQYFGPGTRLTVT.

The chain uses TRBV2 and TRBJ2-7; maybe TRBD2 (6 bases). Looked up from germline, CDR1 is SNHLY and CDR2 is FYNNEI. V dropped 6 bases and J dropped 1 base, with 13 bases sitting between them. This CDR3 comprises 14 residues. The CDR3 coding sequence is TGTGCCAGCAGCGGCCAGGGAGGATCCTACGAGCAGTACTTC. Translated, it gives CASSGQGGSYEQYF.

This sequence joins TRBV18 and TRBJ2-3, with D perhaps matching TRBD2 (6 bases). The germline V and J ends were trimmed by 6 bases and 6 bases, with 13 bases remaining between them. Germline V gives CDR1 KGHSH, CDR2 LQKENI. The CDR3 totals 13 residues. CDR3 loop: CASSPGAGDTQYF. CDR3 DNA: TGTGCCAGCTCCCCCGGGGCGGGGGATACGCAGTATTTT.

This clone is a singleton in its sample. The CDR3 DNA is TGTGCCAGCAGTTTACAGGCCTTTACTGAAGCTTTCTTT. Translating gives CASSLQAFTEAFF. This chain links TRBV27 with TRBJ1-1, with D unclear. The length of the CDR3 is 13 residues. Germline CDR1 and CDR2: MNHEY and SMNVEV (reference sequence). The V end was cut by 2 bases, the J end by 5 bases, with 9 bases between.

Points on this clone: One end of the junction fails to match germline, which may point to a read error. This chain links TRBV7-9 with TRBJ1-2; possible D gene TRBD1, 6 bases. The CDR3 runs 14 residues. The V gene's germline CDR1 is SEHNR and CDR2 FQNEAQ (reference sequence). CDR3 amino acids: CSSSVLQGIDGYTF. In nucleotides, the CDR3 is TGTTCCAGCAGCGTCCTACAGGGAATTGATGGCTACACCTTC.

The chain recombines TRBV19 with TRBJ1-5; D gene uncertain. Germline loops: CDR1 LNHDA, CDR2 SQIVND (reference sequence). The V gene lost 4 bases and the J gene lost 3 bases, with 16 bases spanning the gap. The CDR3 loop spans 16 amino acids. The CDR3 nucleotides read TGTGCCAGTAGTACGGCGGCGGACTCCTCCAATCAGCCCCAGCATTTT. This translates into CASSTAADSSNQPQHF.

The J gene is TRBJ2-4, the V gene TRBV6-5; the match to TRBD1 covers 9 bases. The CDR3 spans 16 residues. CDR1 is MNHEY, CDR2 SVGAGI, per germline. V dropped 4 bases and J dropped 9; count of bases not matched to a gene: 13. The CDR3 spells CASSSHEKGTGIIQYF. The CDR3, as DNA: TGTGCCAGCAGTTCACATGAAAAGGGGACAGGGATCATTCAGTACTTC.

The V and J genes are TRBV7-2 and TRBJ2-5; unclear D gene. The length of the CDR3 is 13 residues. The V gene lost 5 bases and the J gene lost 5 bases, with 12 bases spanning the gap. Germline assignment: CDR1 SGHTA and CDR2 FQGNSA. CDR3 residues: CASSRPTLETQYF. The CDR3 nucleotides are TGTGCCAGCAGCCGTCCCACTCTGGAGACCCAGTACTTC.

The rearrangement uses TRBV7-3 and TRBJ2-1; TRBD2 matches 9 bases. Trimming took 2 bases from V and 10 from J; bases not matched to a gene: 9. The V gene's germline CDR1 is SGHTA and CDR2 FQGTGA. The CDR3 contains 15 residues. CDR3 region: CASSLAGGLSQEQFF. For the CDR3, the DNA is TGTGCCAGCAGCTTAGCGGGAGGGCTGAGCCAAGAGCAGTTCTTC.

This clone was detected a few times. The J gene is TRBJ1-1, the V gene TRBV5-4; D perhaps matches TRBD1 (5 bases). This CDR3 has 15 residues. Trimming left V 0 bases short and J 5 bases short, with 14 bases between. The V gene's germline CDR1 is SGHNT and CDR2 YYREEE (reference sequence). The CDR3 region has the DNA TGTGCCAGCAGCTTGGGGGGCCTCCACCGTACTGAAGCTTTCTTT. It codes for CASSLGGLHRTEAFF.

This sequence joins TRBV5-4 and TRBJ2-2; the D gene is possibly TRBD2 (5 bases). V lost 5 bases and J lost 4, with 18 bases in between. Germline V gene lookup returns CDR1 SGHNT and CDR2 YYREEE (reference sequence). The CDR3 totals 16 residues. CDR3 sequence (DNA): TGTGCCAGCAGGCTCCTTAAGGGAGTGTCCACCGGGGAGCTGTTTTTT. Encoded protein: CASRLLKGVSTGELFF.

The CDR3 sequence: CASRRQGASEQFF. DNA for the CDR3: TGTGCCAGCAGAAGACAGGGGGCGAGTGAGCAGTTCTTC. V gene TRBV27 combines with J gene TRBJ2-1, with TRBD1 matching 10 bases. The CDR3 is made up of 13 amino acids. V trimming: 6 bases; J trimming: 9 bases; junction bases outside the gene matches: 5. Per the germline V gene, CDR1 is MNHEY and CDR2 is SMNVEV (reference sequence).

V is TRBV7-9 and J is TRBJ2-1; D unresolved. The V gene lost 5 bases and the J gene lost 6 bases, with 17 bases spanning the gap. The CDR3 is 15 residues long. Looked up from germline, CDR1 is SEHNR and CDR2 is FQNEAQ (reference sequence). The CDR3: CASSLRRLGFNEQFF. The CDR3 coding sequence is TGTGCCAGCAGCCTTAGACGACTCGGGTTCAATGAGCAGTTCTTC.

There are a few counts of this clone. The gene calls are TRBV5-1 and TRBJ2-7; 7 bases are shared with TRBD1. V gave up 7 bases and J gave up 2 bases; unmatched junction bases: 3. The CDR3 has 12 amino acids. Looked up from germline, CDR1 is SGHRS and CDR2 is YFSETQ. CDR3 in DNA: TGCGCCAGCGGGGGACAGCCCTACGAGCAGTACTTC. Amino acids: CASGGQPYEQYF.

The V gene is TRBV5-8, the J gene TRBJ2-7, with 16 bases matching TRBD2. V lost 3 bases and J lost 5; bases outside the gene matches: 5. Germline loops: CDR1 SGHTS, CDR2 YDEGEE. This CDR3 has 16 amino acids. CDR3 amino acids: CASSWGLAGGPDEQYF. The CDR3 DNA is TGTGCCAGCAGCTGGGGACTAGCGGGAGGGCCGGACGAGCAGTACTTC.